The 10 T cell receptor beta chains in this list originate from one sample, sequenced in a study of shared clonotypes between healthy human individuals. Only in-frame clones appear in the TCRdb table, and some are missing; sequencing was by immunoSEQ multiplex PCR. The sample shows about 1 million clones, around 76% of them seen only once. Sample: memory CD4+ T cells sorted from blood. Described subset: CD45RA-negative fraction. These TCRs come from a man aged 18 to 29 in good health.

About this clone itself: Other DNA sequences from this sample encode an identical CDR3 as well. V usage is TRBV9 and J usage is TRBJ2-3, with 9 nucleotides matching TRBD2. Germline CDR1 reads SGDLS; CDR2 reads YYNGEE. Germline trimming cut 2 bases from V and 3 bases from J; bases unmatched to any gene: 1. The CDR3 spans 14 residues. The CDR3 DNA sequence: TGTGCCAGCAGCGTCAGCGGGAGGACAGATACGCAGTATTTT. Translated: CASSVSGRTDTQYF.

The gene calls are TRBV4-1 and TRBJ2-5, with 14 bases lining up with TRBD2. The V and J ends lost 4 bases and 7 bases, in that order; junction bases with no gene match: 14. The CDR3 sequence is 18 residues long. Per the germline V gene, CDR1 is MGHRA and CDR2 is YSYEKL. The CDR3 DNA reads TGCGCCAGCAGCCCTACCCCGGGGACTAGCGGGGGCCAGGGGACCCAGTACTTC. It codes for CASSPTPGTSGGQGTQYF.

Notes on this clone: A much larger clone sits a single nucleotide away, making a read error possible. CDR3 nucleotide sequence: TGTGCCAGCTCACTTTCGATCAAGGATACCTATGGCTACACCTTC. It yields the protein CASSLSIKDTYGYTF. The chain links TRBV18 to TRBJ1-2; D remains ambiguous. Germline CDR1 and CDR2: KGHSH and LQKENI. The ends were cut back, 4 bases at V and 4 bases at J, with 16 bases in the middle. This CDR3 contains 15 residues.

As for this clone: Other DNA variants within this sample encode the same CDR3. This chain uses TRBV28 with TRBJ1-3; D unresolved. The CDR3 length is 12 residues. From germline, CDR1 is MDHEN and CDR2 SYDVKM. The V end was cut by 2 bases, the J end by 4 bases, with 3 bases between. CDR3 region: CASSLPGNTIYF. CDR3 sequence (DNA): TGTGCCAGCAGTTTACCAGGAAACACCATATATTTT.

This sequence joins TRBV19 and TRBJ2-2; 8 bases map to TRBD2. The J segment lost 4 bases and the V segment lost 6 bases, leaving 7 bases of the junction unmatched. This CDR3 is built from 15 residues. Germline V gene sequence: CDR1 LNHDA, CDR2 SQIVND (reference sequence). CDR3 nucleotide sequence: TGTGCCAGTAGAGTAGGACTAGCCCGCACCGGGGAGCTGTTTTTT. Its translation is CASRVGLARTGELFF.

The rearrangement links TRBV19 to TRBJ2-5; 7 bases are shared with TRBD1. With 4 bases clipped from V and 3 bases from J, the junction kept 5 bases outside the gene matches. Per the germline V gene, CDR1 is LNHDA and CDR2 is SQIVND (reference sequence). This CDR3 has 14 amino acids. The CDR3 loop is CASSTTGVKETQYF. The CDR3, as DNA: TGTGCCAGTAGTACCACAGGGGTGAAAGAGACCCAGTACTTC.

The chain carries TRBV21-1 and TRBJ2-1; the table names TRBD1, a call not compared with the DNA. TRBV21-1 is noted as a pseudogene. The CDR3 spans 17 residues. CDR3 nucleotides: TGTGCCAGCATCCGGACACGCCGGTTTTTCTCCTACAATGAGCAGTTCTTC. It encodes CASIRTRRFFSYNEQFF.

Many counts were recorded for this clone. The same CDR3 can be traced to other DNA sequences in this sample. The chain recombines TRBV10-3 with TRBJ1-1; D call uncertain. The CDR3 totals 14 residues. V was cut by 0 bases and J by 4 bases, with 9 bases left in between. Germline CDR1 is ENHRY and CDR2 is SYGVKD. CDR3 nucleotide sequence: TGTGCCATCAGTGAGTCGGAGGGAGGCACTGAAGCTTTCTTT. Translated, it gives CAISESEGGTEAFF.

This clone was detected once. This chain links TRBV25-1 with TRBJ2-7, with D uncertain. V shed 4 bases and J shed 4 bases, with 5 bases lying between them. The CDR3 has 11 amino acids. Germline V lookup: CDR1 MGHDK, CDR2 SYGVNS. The CDR3 loop is CASSVQYEQYF. CDR3 DNA: TGTGCCAGCAGTGTTCAATACGAGCAGTACTTC.

This clone was seen just once. The gene calls are TRBV6-6 and TRBJ2-7; no clear D gene. The CDR3 is made up of 15 amino acids. Trimming took 2 bases from V and 2 from J, leaving 13 bases between them. Germline assignment: CDR1 MNHNY and CDR2 SVGAGI (reference sequence). The CDR3 is CASSYGQALPYEQYF. CDR3 nucleotide sequence: TGTGCCAGCAGTTACGGTCAGGCCTTACCCTACGAGCAGTACTTC.